A single sample is the source of the 18 T cell receptor beta chains below, sequenced in a study of blood T cell repertoires in COVID-19. TCRdb's copy holds only in-frame clones and misses some; the assay was immunoSEQ multiplex PCR. Seen here are roughly 330,000 clones, 80% to 90% observed once, and the top ten hold about 5.2%. Source material: PBMCs or T cells enriched from blood (not recorded which). These receptors were collected from a woman aged 25 to 39 who had recovered from COVID-19.

This clone was seen only a few times. V is TRBV11-3 and J is TRBJ2-6; D might be TRBD2 (5 bases). CDR3 length: 15 residues. V was pared by 5 bases and J by 0 bases, with 8 bases between. CDR1 is SGHNT and CDR2 is YENEEA in the germline V gene. The CDR3, as DNA: TGTGCCAGCAGCCCCAGCGGCTCTGGGGCCAACGTCCTGACTTTC. This gives the protein CASSPSGSGANVLTF.

The chain recombines TRBV7-2 with TRBJ1-2; 9 bases agree with TRBD1. CDR3 size: 17 residues. V lost 1 base and J lost 6; bases outside the gene matches: 12. Germline V gene data show CDR1 as SGHTA and CDR2 as FQGNSA. The CDR3 coding sequence is TGTGCCAGCAGCTTAGTCGGGTCTTCTCGGGACAGGGATGGCTACACCTTC. This codes for CASSLVGSSRDRDGYTF.

The rearrangement links TRBV5-1 to TRBJ1-2; 8 bases are a match to TRBD1. V shed 4 bases and J 7 bases; nucleotides not matched to a gene: 6. Germline CDR1 reads SGHRS; CDR2 reads YFSETQ. The CDR3 is made up of 13 amino acids. CDR3 loop: CASSPGQVVGYTF. The CDR3 bases are TGCGCCAGCAGCCCGGGACAGGTGGTTGGCTACACCTTC. The full variable domain, with the rest looked up from reference TRBV5-1 and TRBJ1-2, is KAGVTQTPRYLIKTRGQQVTLSCSPISGHRSVSWYQQTPGQGLQFLFEYFSETQRNKGNFPGRFSGRQFSNSRSEMNVSTLELGDSALYLCASSPGQVVGYTFGSGTRLTVV.

The chain recombines TRBV9 with TRBJ1-2; D gene ambiguous. From germline, CDR1 is SGDLS and CDR2 YYNGEE. Trimming stripped 1 base from V and 2 bases from J, with 6 bases between. The CDR3 extends over 13 amino acids. The CDR3 sequence: CASSVIQNYGYTF. The CDR3 DNA reads as TGTGCCAGCAGCGTAATTCAAAACTATGGCTACACCTTC.

The sample holds one count of this clone. The chain couples TRBV6-2 or TRBV6-3 to TRBJ2-3; 7 nucleotides align to TRBD1. This CDR3 has 13 residues. V shed 5 bases, J shed 1 base, and the junction held 0 bases outside the gene matches. Looked up from germline, CDR1 is MNHEY and CDR2 is SVGEGT. This CDR3 reads CASSQGGTDTQYF. The CDR3 DNA reads TGTGCCAGCAGTCAGGGGGGCACAGATACGCAGTATTTT.

CDR3 protein: CASSAGRLAGSYEQYF. Written as DNA, the CDR3 is TGTGCCAGCAGCGCGGGGCGACTAGCGGGTTCTTACGAGCAGTACTTC. The chain links TRBV27 to TRBJ2-7; 10 bases are a match to TRBD2. The V and J ends lost 6 bases and 4 bases, in that order; junction bases with no gene match: 12. The CDR3 runs 16 residues. Germline-derived CDR1 and CDR2 are MNHEY and SMNVEV (reference sequence).

This chain links TRBV3-1 (or the pseudogene TRBV3-2) with TRBJ2-2, with a weak D call TRBD1 (6 bases). V lost 0 bases, J lost 3 bases, and 14 bases lay in between. This CDR3 region has 17 residues. CDR1 and CDR2 (germline): LGHDT, YNNKEL (reference sequence). In DNA, the CDR3 is TGTGCCAGCAGCCAAGAGGGGCCAGGGGTTGACACCGGGGAGCTGTTTTTT. It codes for CASSQEGPGVDTGELFF.

CDR3 sequence (DNA): TGTGCCAGCAGTTTGGACACAGGGGGCGAAGGCTATGGCTACACCTTC. The encoded protein is CASSLDTGGEGYGYTF. The V and J genes are TRBV28 and TRBJ1-2, with 9 positions matching TRBD1. There are 16 residues in the CDR3. The V gene end was trimmed by 3 bases and the J gene end by 4 bases; junction bases not matched to a gene: 9. Germline V gene data show CDR1 as MDHEN and CDR2 as SYDVKM.

The rearrangement joins TRBV14 to TRBJ1-1, with a possible D match to TRBD1 (6 bases). V dropped 5 bases and J dropped 3 bases, with 10 bases sitting between them. The germline V gene encodes CDR1 SGHDN and CDR2 FVKESK. The CDR3 spans 13 residues. Here the CDR3 DNA reads TGTGCCAGCAGCTACTCAGGGGACACTGAAGCTTTCTTT. The encoded protein is CASSYSGDTEAFF.

The rearrangement joins TRBV3-1 (or the pseudogene TRBV3-2) to TRBJ1-2; D may be TRBD1 (6 bases). V was cut by 4 bases and J by 4 bases, with 10 bases left in between. CDR3 size: 13 residues. Germline loops: CDR1 LGHDT, CDR2 YNNKEL (reference sequence). Written as DNA, the CDR3 is TGTGCCAGCAGCCGGGGGGGCCCCTATGGCTACACCTTC. This sequence encodes CASSRGGPYGYTF.

This clone was picked up a small number of times. The sample carries other DNA sequences with the same CDR3. The V gene is TRBV5-1, the J gene TRBJ2-3; D is uncertain. Germline loops: CDR1 SGHRS, CDR2 YFSETQ. This CDR3 region has 11 residues. V lost 4 bases, J lost 3 bases, and 3 bases lay in between. The CDR3 bases are TGCGCCAGCAGCCTTACAGATACGCAGTATTTT. Protein sequence: CASSLTDTQYF.

The chain is built from TRBV20-1 and TRBJ2-7; unclear D gene. The CDR3 is 9 residues long. In germline, CDR1 is DFQATT, CDR2 SNEGSKA (reference sequence). V lost 6 bases and J lost 2, with 2 bases in between. The CDR3 DNA reads as TGCAGTGCCACCTACGAGCAGTACTTC. This gives the protein CSATYEQYF.

The gene calls are TRBV5-6 and TRBJ1-2; 9 bases agree with TRBD1. Germline V gene lookup returns CDR1 SGHDT and CDR2 YYEEEE. The CDR3 consists of 18 residues. V was clipped by 3 bases and J by 5 bases; unmatched bases: 17. For the CDR3, the DNA is TGTGCCAGCAGCTCCTCATCTTCCACAGGGGGCGCTAGGTATGGCTACACCTTC. This sequence encodes CASSSSSSTGGARYGYTF.

The rearrangement links TRBV18 to TRBJ2-3, with TRBD2 identical over 7 bases. The CDR3 runs 14 residues. V was clipped by 5 bases and J by 2 bases; unmatched bases: 4. Germline lookup yields CDR1 KGHSH and CDR2 LQKENI. The chain's CDR3 is CASSWAGDTDTQYF. In DNA, the CDR3 is TGTGCCAGCTCATGGGCGGGAGACACAGATACGCAGTATTTT.

This chain joins TRBV12-3 or TRBV12-4 and TRBJ1-1; a possible D gene is TRBD1 (6 bases). The CDR3 sequence is 13 residues long. The V gene lost 7 bases and the J gene lost 5 bases, with 14 bases spanning the gap. In nucleotides, the CDR3 is TGTGCCAGCACCCGGGACACGGGAACTGAAGCTTTCTTT. Encoded protein: CASTRDTGTEAFF.

The gene calls are TRBV7-3 and TRBJ1-3; D possibly corresponds to TRBD1 (5 bases). The CDR3 loop spans 15 amino acids. Trimming removed 3 bases from V and 3 bases from J, with 12 bases in between. Germline lookup yields CDR1 SGHTA and CDR2 FQGTGA. In nucleotides, the CDR3 is TGTGCCAGCAGCTTCGGGGGGGAGCGTGGAAACACCATATATTTT. Protein sequence: CASSFGGERGNTIYF.

The chain links TRBV6-5 to TRBJ1-3; no reliable D call. Per the germline V gene, CDR1 is MNHEY and CDR2 is SVGAGI. The CDR3 has 15 amino acids. Trimming removed 5 bases at V and 0 bases at J, with 11 bases between. In nucleotides, the CDR3 is TGTGCCAGCAGTATCGGGTTTAGCTCTGGAAACACCATATATTTT. Translating it yields CASSIGFSSGNTIYF.

The table lists this clone with many counts. The CDR3: CASSQNRETDTQYF. For the CDR3, the DNA is TGTGCCAGCAGCCAAAACAGGGAAACAGATACGCAGTATTTT. The chain combines TRBV4-2 with TRBJ2-3, with TRBD1 as a possible D gene (6 bases). V dropped 2 bases and J dropped 3 bases, with 9 bases sitting between them. CDR3 length: 14 residues. Germline CDR1 is LGHNA and CDR2 is YNFKEQ.